Shown below are 13 T cell receptor beta chains from a single sample sequenced in a study of blood T cell repertoires in COVID-19. Clones were read by immunoSEQ multiplex PCR, and TCRdb kept only the in-frame ones, dropping some. The sample has roughly 400,000 clones, 80% to 95% seen once; the top ten hold roughly 0.86%. The source material was PBMCs or T cells enriched from blood (not recorded which). The receptors were gathered from a woman aged 40 to 50 who had been exposed to COVID-19.

CDR3 amino acids: CASSLTGQYTGELFF. CDR3 DNA sequence: TGTGCCAGCAGCTTAACGGGACAGTACACCGGGGAGCTGTTTTTT. This rearrangement joins TRBV5-6 to TRBJ2-2, with 7 bases fitting TRBD1. Trimming removed 2 bases from V and 3 bases from J; junction bases left unmatched: 4. The CDR3 has 15 amino acids. Germline CDR1 SGHDT, CDR2 YYEEEE.

The chain employs TRBV15 and TRBJ1-3; 8 nucleotides match TRBD1. Trimming took 8 bases from V and 1 from J; bases not matched to a gene: 7. The CDR3 contains 15 residues. CDR1 is LNHNV and CDR2 is YYDKDF in the germline V gene (reference sequence). CDR3 sequence (DNA): TGTGCCACCGAGACAGGGGCGAAGTCTGGAAACACCATATATTTT. Translation: CATETGAKSGNTIYF.

The J gene is TRBJ2-5, the V gene TRBV15, with D perhaps matching TRBD2 (5 bases). CDR3 length: 14 residues. The ends were cut back, 0 bases at V and 4 bases at J, with 9 bases in the middle. CDR1 is LNHNV, CDR2 YYDKDF, per germline (reference sequence). The CDR3 DNA sequence: TGTGCCACCAGCAGAGATCGTGCGGGAGAGACCCAGTACTTC. Residues: CATSRDRAGETQYF.

J is TRBJ1-4 and V is TRBV2; 10 bases are a match to TRBD1. Trimming removed 5 bases from V and 3 bases from J; junction bases left unmatched: 3. The CDR3 totals 15 residues. CDR1 and CDR2 from the germline V gene are SNHLY and FYNNEI. CDR3 nucleotides: TGTGCCAGCAGTCGACAGGGGGCGGCTAATGAAAAACTGTTTTTT. Protein product: CASSRQGAANEKLFF.

The CDR3, as DNA: TGTGCCAGGTTGGCTCAGTACAATGAGCAGTTCTTC. Its protein product is CARLAQYNEQFF. The chain has TRBV19 and TRBJ2-1; D uncertain. The germline V gene has CDR1 LNHDA and CDR2 SQIVND (reference sequence). This CDR3 comprises 12 residues. Trimming took off 9 bases at V and 4 bases at J, with 10 bases between the two ends.

This chain links TRBV7-2 with TRBJ1-1; D remains ambiguous. CDR1 is SGHTA and CDR2 is FQGNSA in the germline V gene. Trimming stripped 1 base from V and 1 base from J, with 7 bases between. The CDR3 covers 14 residues. The CDR3 region has the DNA TGTGCCAGCAGCTTAGGCCTAAAGAACACTGAAGCTTTCTTT. Its protein product is CASSLGLKNTEAFF.

The J gene is TRBJ1-4, the V gene TRBV30; TRBD1 is a possible D gene (5 bases). Trimming cost V 5 bases and J 8 bases, with 15 bases left between them. This CDR3 contains 13 residues. Germline V CDR1 and CDR2: GTSNPN, SVGIG (reference sequence). DNA for the CDR3: TGTGCCTGGGGGGTCGGGGGGTTGGAAAAACTGTTTTTT. Encoded protein: CAWGVGGLEKLFF.

The rearrangement joins TRBV7-8 to TRBJ2-3, with D possibly matching TRBD2 (6 bases). Deletions cut 7 bases from V and 5 bases from J, with 19 bases between. Germline CDR1 is SGHVS and CDR2 is FQNEAQ. This CDR3 is 15 amino acids long. The CDR3 DNA reads as TGTGCCAGCAAGGCGGGGAGAGATCTAGGAGATACGCAGTATTTT. It yields the protein CASKAGRDLGDTQYF.

The V gene is TRBV30, the J gene TRBJ2-3; D possibly corresponds to TRBD1 (6 bases). The CDR3 totals 15 residues. Trimming removed 2 bases from V and 1 base from J, with 13 bases in between. The V gene's germline CDR1 is GTSNPN and CDR2 SVGIG (reference sequence). CDR3 amino acids: CAWSPQGRGTDTQYF. For the CDR3, the DNA is TGTGCCTGGAGTCCACAGGGTCGGGGCACAGATACGCAGTATTTT. The whole variable domain, remainder taken from reference TRBV30 and TRBJ2-3, is SQTIHQWPATLVQPVGSPLSLECTVEGTSNPNLYWYRQAAGRGLQLLFYSVGIGQISSEVPQNLSASRPQDRQFILSSKKLLLSDSGFYLCAWSPQGRGTDTQYFGPGTRLTVL.

The chain has TRBV11-2 and TRBJ1-2; 9 bases are shared with TRBD1. Germline CDR1 and CDR2: SGHAT and FQNNGV. V lost 5 bases, J lost 6 bases, and 10 bases stayed unmatched. The CDR3 loop spans 15 amino acids. CDR3 bases: TGTGCCAGCAGCCCGCGATCCGGGACAGGGCATGGCTACACCTTC. It yields the protein CASSPRSGTGHGYTF.

The CDR3 loop is CASSPSGRNEQFF. In DNA, the CDR3 is TGTGCCAGTAGTCCTAGCGGGAGAAATGAGCAGTTCTTC. The chain employs TRBV19 and TRBJ2-1, with 10 nucleotides matching TRBD2. Per the germline V gene, CDR1 is LNHDA and CDR2 is SQIVND (reference sequence). The CDR3 runs to 13 residues. J lost 7 bases, V lost 5 bases, and 2 bases had no gene match.

This clone was detected once. Here the CDR3 DNA reads TGTGCCAGCAGCTTGATGGCGGGGGCCACAGATACGCAGTATTTT. It translates to CASSLMAGATDTQYF. The chain joins TRBV5-5 to TRBJ2-3, with D tentatively TRBD2 (7 bases). Trimming shortened V by 1 base and J by 2 bases, and 11 bases separated the two germline ends. Germline CDR1 reads SGHKS; CDR2 reads YYEKEE (reference sequence). This CDR3 contains 15 residues.

This clone appeared a single time. The chain links TRBV5-4 to TRBJ1-2, with a tentative D call TRBD1 (6 bases). The CDR3 runs 15 residues. The ends were cut back, 5 bases at V and 2 bases at J, with 16 bases in the middle. The germline CDR1 and CDR2 sequences are SGHNT and YYREEE (reference sequence). The CDR3 region has the DNA TGTGCCAGCAGACGGAGTGGCAGGGGAAACTATGGCTACACCTTC. This sequence encodes CASRRSGRGNYGYTF. The entire variable domain, with the rest obtained from reference TRBV5-4 and TRBJ1-2, is as follows: ETGVTQSPTHLIKTRGQQVTLRCSSQSGHNTVSWYQQALGQGPQFIFQYYREEENGRGNFPPRFSGLQFPNYSSELNVNALELDDSALYLCASRRSGRGNYGYTFGSGTRLTVV.